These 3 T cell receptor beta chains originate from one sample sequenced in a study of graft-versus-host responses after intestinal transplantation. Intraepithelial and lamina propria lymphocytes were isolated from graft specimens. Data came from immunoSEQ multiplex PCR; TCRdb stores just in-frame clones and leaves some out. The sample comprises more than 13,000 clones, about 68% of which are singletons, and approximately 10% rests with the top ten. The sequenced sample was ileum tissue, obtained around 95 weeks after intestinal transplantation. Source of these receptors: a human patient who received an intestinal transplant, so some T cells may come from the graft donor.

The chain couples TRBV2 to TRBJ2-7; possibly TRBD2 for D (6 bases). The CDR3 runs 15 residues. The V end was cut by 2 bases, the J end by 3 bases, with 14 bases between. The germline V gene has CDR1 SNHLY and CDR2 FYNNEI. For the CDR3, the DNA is TGTGCCAGCAGTGAAAAGGGACTGCTGTTCTACGAGCAGTACTTC. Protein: CASSEKGLLFYEQYF.

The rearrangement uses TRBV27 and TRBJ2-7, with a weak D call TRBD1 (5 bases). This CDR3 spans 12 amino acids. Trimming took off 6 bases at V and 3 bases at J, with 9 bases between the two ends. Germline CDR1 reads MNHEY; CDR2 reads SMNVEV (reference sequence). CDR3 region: CASRGRLYEQYF. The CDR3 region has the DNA TGTGCCAGCAGGGGGCGACTCTACGAGCAGTACTTC.

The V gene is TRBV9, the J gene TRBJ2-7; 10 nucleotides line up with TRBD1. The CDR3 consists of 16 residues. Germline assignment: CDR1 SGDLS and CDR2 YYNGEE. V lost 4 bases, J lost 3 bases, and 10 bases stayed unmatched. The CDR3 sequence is CASSPRTGGTVYEQYF. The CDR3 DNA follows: TGTGCCAGCAGCCCTCGGACAGGGGGGACGGTCTACGAGCAGTACTTC. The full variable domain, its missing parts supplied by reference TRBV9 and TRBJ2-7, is DSGVTQTPKHLITATGQRVTLRCSPRSGDLSVYWYQQSLDQGLQFLIQYYNGEERAKGNILERFSAQQFPDLHSELNLSSLELGDSALYFCASSPRTGGTVYEQYFGPGTRLTVT.